This record concerns one T cell receptor beta chain sequence. Its recognized antigen is unknown. HCMV serostatus was determined by detecting HCMV-specific IgG in serum with a commercial ELISA kit. Peripheral blood mononuclear cells were isolated from blood by Ficoll density gradient centrifugation. The sample is drawn from a study of T cells expressing NK-cell markers (dated by TCRdb to 2019 to 2021). Regarding the research as a whole: In sorted CD3+CD56+NKG2C+, CD3+CD56+NKG2C- and CD3+CD56-NKG2C+ T-cell subsets from several donors, TCR beta-chain repertoires were profiled. Seven of the eight sequenced donors were HCMV-seropositive and one was HCMV-seronegative. Illumina HiSeq 2000/2500, MiSeq or NextSeq was used to sequence libraries as 2 x 150 bp reads. The eight sequenced donors were randomly selected healthy volunteers, three men and five women. General findings and caveats noted by the study authors: Whether the expanded NKG2C-expressing T cell clones were specific for HCMV antigens was left unclear. Those dominant clonotypes were again the most abundant among CD3+CD56-NKG2C+ cells in a handful of donors, at about 25-60.1%. In several donors, the dominant CD3+CD56+NKG2C+ clonotypes ranked among the top 10 CD8+ clonotypes, making up roughly 1.0-8% of CD8+ T cells.

These reads were obtained on an Illumina HiSeq 2000. TCR beta cDNA libraries were made by 5'RACE template switching that added a universal primer site and unique molecular identifiers. cDNA synthesis was primed from the TCR beta constant segment, followed by two successive PCR amplification steps. The authors' analysis ran thus. MIGEC was used to demultiplex reads and group reads by UMI, and MiTCR was used to assemble and quantify clonotypes. To exclude erroneous sequences, only TCR cDNA sequences supported by at least two reads were retained. Downstream repertoire analysis used the tcR package, and clonotypes were matched across fractions by CDR3 nucleotide sequence plus V segment. VDJmatch was used to annotate antigen specificity against VDJdb, with one amino acid substitution in CDR3 permitted. TCRdb reprocessed the public reads and reports one entry per CDR3 protein sequence, without DNA. TCRdb, rather than the study authors, made the V and J calls. The table kept for this sample lists more than 250,000 distinct CDR3 sequences. The ten most abundant clones make up 0.39% of the sample.

Reading the germline V gene gives CDR1 MDHEN and CDR2 SYDVKM. Inclusive of the bounding cysteine and phenylalanine, the CDR3 is 14 residues long. Only the protein is on record. The chain is encoded by TRBV28 joined to TRBJ2-7; without DNA, the TCRdb call of TRBD2 cannot be checked. Material for sequencing was blood T cells: a sorted CD56 or NKG2C T cell subset, CD4+ or CD8+ T cells, or bulk PBMC T cells (not recorded which). The sequence was collected from a man aged 18 to 29 in good health. Donor details come from another sample of the same person, matched by shared clones. The CDR3: CASSLVGPLQEQYF.